A selection of T cell receptor beta chains follows, all from one sample in a study of blood T cells in healthy people across ages. Each CDR3 protein gets one entry after TCRdb re-called the 5' RACE reads with MiXCR. The data hold around 800,000 distinct CDR3 sequences, with less than 60% observed a single time. What was sequenced was blood. These receptors were taken from a man older than 75 in good health. CDR3s include the opening cysteine and the closing phenylalanine or tryptophan. A D gene is named only where the DNA matches it firmly. Some rows have no size entry. The others give once, few or many, or a class for an expanded clone.

TRBJ2-7 NA TRBD2 TRBV7-2 TGTGCCAGCAGCTACACCGGAGGGACTAGCGGGGATGCCTACGAGCAGTACTTC CASSYTGGTSGDAYEQYF
TRBJ2-5 NA TRBD2 TRBV19 TGTGCCAGCGAAGATACTACTAGCGGGAGGGCCGTAGATGAGCAGTACTTC CASEDTTSGRAVDEQYF
TRBJ2-7 NA NA TRBV4-3 TGCGCCAGCAGCCAGGAGGAGAACTCCTACGAGCAGTACTTC CASSQEENSYEQYF
TRBJ1-1 NA TRBD1 TRBV29-1 TGCAGCGTGGGACAGGGGGAAGGGACTGAAGCTTTCTTT CSVGQGEGTEAFF
TRBJ2-7 NA TRBD1 TRBV5-1 TGCGCCAGCAGCTTTGGCCAGGGGGCTAACGAGCAGTACTTC CASSFGQGANEQYF
TRBJ1-1 NA NA TRBV20-1 TGCAGTGCTCTCCAATTGGGTCTAGTCGCGACTGAAGCTTTCTTT CSALQLGLVATEAFF
TRBJ2-1 few TRBD2 TRBV7-2 TGTGCCAGCAGCTTAGTCGGGGGACTAGTCTACAATGAGCAGTTCTTC CASSLVGGLVYNEQFF
TRBJ2-4 few NA TRBV5-1 TGCGCCAGCAGCTTGGAAGGGAGTAATGGCATTCAGTACTTC CASSLEGSNGIQYF
TRBJ2-7 many TRBD2 TRBV12-3/TRBV12-4 TGTGCCAGCAGTCGGACTAGCGGTTACGAGCAGTACTTC CASSRTSGYEQYF
TRBJ2-3 many NA TRBV7-2 TGTGCCAGCAGCTTAGCGCTCGATACGCAGTATTTT CASSLALDTQYF
TRBJ2-5 once NA TRBV14 TGTGCCAGCAGCCAAGCAGGTATCGGGACCCAGTACTTC CASSQAGIGTQYF
TRBJ2-7 NA NA TRBV6-2/TRBV6-3 TGTGCCAGCAGCCCCCGACGGCAGATGGAATCCTACGAGCAGTACTTC CASSPRRQMESYEQYF
TRBJ2-7 once NA TRBV10-3 TGTGCCATCAGGGACATGAGCTCCTACGAGCAGTACTTC CAIRDMSSYEQYF
TRBJ2-5 NA TRBD1 TRBV20-1 TGCAGTGCTAGAGATGGGACAGGGGTGGAGACCCAGTACTTC CSARDGTGVETQYF
TRBJ2-5 NA TRBD2 TRBV24-1 TGTGCCGCCAGTGAAGGACTAGCGGTTCGCGAGACCCAGTACTTC CAASEGLAVRETQYF
TRBJ2-7 NA NA TRBV3-1 TGTGCCAGCAGCCAAGATTACGGATTAGCCAGCTACGAGCAGTACTTC CASSQDYGLASYEQYF
TRBJ1-4 few NA TRBV28 TGTGCCAGCAGTAACAGGGCTGCTTATGAAAAACTGTTTTTT CASSNRAAYEKLFF
TRBJ2-5 NA TRBD2 TRBV7-9 TGTGCCAGCAGCCCTAGCAAAGCGGGGGAGACCCAGTACTTC CASSPSKAGETQYF
TRBJ1-2 once TRBD1 TRBV9 TGTGCCAGCAGCGTAGAGGGACAGGGGTTTTATGGCTACACCTTC CASSVEGQGFYGYTF
TRBJ2-1 NA TRBD1 TRBV5-8 TGTGCCAGCAGCTTGGGGACAGGGTACTATGAGCAGTTCTTC CASSLGTGYYEQFF
TRBJ2-7 many NA TRBV29-1 TGCAGCGTTGAGGACCTATACGAGCAGTACTTC CSVEDLYEQYF
TRBJ2-3 few NA TRBV7-2 TGTGCCAGCAGCTGGGATGGTGGGACAGATACGCAGTATTTT CASSWDGGTDTQYF
TRBJ1-2 NA TRBD1 TRBV28 TGTGCCAGCAGGACAGGGCTCAACTATGGCTACACCTTC CASRTGLNYGYTF
TRBJ2-7 NA TRBD2 TRBV12-3/TRBV12-4 TGTGCCAGCAGACAGGGACTAGCGGGAGACGAGCAGTACTTC CASRQGLAGDEQYF
TRBJ2-3 few TRBD1 TRBV7-9 TGTGCCAGCAGCTTAGGAACAGGGGTGAGCACAGATACGCAGTATTTT CASSLGTGVSTDTQYF
TRBJ2-7 NA TRBD1 TRBV10-3 TGTGCCACCAGTGATAGGGACAGATACGAGCAGTACTTC CATSDRDRYEQYF
TRBJ2-1 NA TRBD2 TRBV7-9 TGTGCCAGCAGCTTAGAGGGGGCGGGAGGGCGCGATGAGCAGTTCTTC CASSLEGAGGRDEQFF
TRBJ2-1 NA NA TRBV7-8 TGTGCCAGCAGCTTATTATTTGAGGGGTACCAAGAGACCCAGTTCTTC CASSLLFEGYQETQFF
TRBJ2-2 NA NA TRBV12-3/TRBV12-4 TGTGCCAGCAAGTCATCCGCGAACACCGGGGAGCTGTTTTTT CASKSSANTGELFF
TRBJ1-1 NA NA TRBV12-3/TRBV12-4 TGTGCCCGCAGTACCTATGGGCCCCTCGCCACTGAAGCTTTCTTT CARSTYGPLATEAFF
TRBJ2-5 NA NA TRBV11-2 TGTGCCAGCAGCGTGACCCTAAGAGAGACCCAGTACTTC CASSVTLRETQYF
TRBJ2-7 many NA TRBV20-1 TGCAGTGCTAGACTAGCCTACGAGCAGTACTTC CSARLAYEQYF
TRBJ2-1 many NA TRBV29-1 TGCAGCGTTGAACAGGGCGGGAATGAGCAGTTCTTC CSVEQGGNEQFF
TRBJ2-1 few TRBD1 TRBV15 TGTGCCACCAGCAGAGAGGGACAGGGATATGAGCAGTTCTTC CATSREGQGYEQFF
TRBJ2-7 few TRBD1 TRBV12-3/TRBV12-4 TGTGCCAGCAGTCTATGGGACAGAGCCGAGCAGTACTTC CASSLWDRAEQYF
TRBJ2-1 many TRBD2 TRBV20-1 TGCAGTGCGGGCGGGAGCTCCTACAATGAGCAGTTCTTC CSAGGSSYNEQFF
TRBJ2-7 many NA TRBV5-1 TGCGCCAGCAGCCGTGTAGTGAGAGGCGACGAGCAGTACTTC CASSRVVRGDEQYF
TRBJ2-7 NA TRBD2 TRBV3-1 TGTGCCAGCAGCGATAGCGGGAGCGGTGAGCAGTACTTC CASSDSGSGEQYF